What follows describes a single T cell receptor beta chain. Treatment meaning: randomized to nivolumab then ipilimumab (arm A) or the reverse (arm B). TCRdb's table, derived via immunoSEQ multiplex PCR, lists solely in-frame clones and lacks some. The table records roughly 7,000 clones, around 30% of them present only once. This sample was taken from a study of sequential checkpoint blockade in melanoma. At the level of the study: Arm A got nivolumab then ipilimumab; arm B the reverse, 1:1. Maintenance nivolumab came after either treatment sequence. TCRbeta immunosequencing was performed on DNA from roughly 99 pretreatment melanoma tumor samples.

The material was tumor tissue (inferred from file names), obtained from a patient given nivolumab and ipilimumab in sequence. The TCR sequence derives from a human donor with melanoma.

The CDR3 spells CASSISRMDTQYF. CDR3 DNA sequence: TGTGCCAGTAGTATCTCTAGAATGGATACGCAGTATTTT. The chain has TRBV19 and TRBJ2-3; D uncertain. Trimming cost V 3 bases and J 6 bases, with 10 bases left between them. CDR1 and CDR2 from the germline V gene are LNHDA and SQIVND (reference sequence). The CDR3 covers 13 residues.